This TCR beta chain emerged from a study of OX40 agonist ivuxolimab in advanced cancers. Notes on the study in general: In general, CD8+ T cells held more expanded clones than CD4+ did, on average.

Comment on this clone: The antigen remains undetermined.

TCRdb's copy holds only in-frame clones and misses some; the assay was immunoSEQ multiplex PCR. Found here are approximately 72,000 clones, 85% to 90% of them singletons; the top ten hold 0.86%. V lost 4 bases and J lost 4, with 8 bases in between. The CDR3 covers 13 residues. Germline-derived CDR1 and CDR2 are SGHAT and FQNNGV. The material sequenced was CD4+ or CD8+ T cells sorted from blood, taken in a trial of the OX40 agonist ivuxolimab. The gene calls are TRBV11-2 and TRBJ1-3; tentative D call: TRBD1 (5 bases). The clonotype was recovered from an adult with an advanced solid tumor such as melanoma, head and neck, liver or kidney cancer. This chain's CDR3 is CASSSGSGNTIYF. DNA of the CDR3: TGTGCCAGCAGCTCAGGGTCCGGAAACACCATATATTTT.